The next 19 T cell receptor beta chains were all read from a single sample in a study of early T cells in non-severe SARS-CoV-2 infection. From the 5' RACE reads, TCRdb called clonotypes with MiXCR, one entry per CDR3 protein. The sample lists under 35,000 distinct CDR3 sequences, roughly 4.9% seen once, with approximately 3.5% in the top ten. The sequencing input was whole blood. The receptors were gathered from an adult who was a healthcare worker with PCR-confirmed SARS-CoV-2 infection or an uninfected control (not recorded which).

This clonotype was seen at least ten times. V gene TRBV20-1 combines with J gene TRBJ2-7; D not resolved. Deletions cut 0 bases from V and 4 bases from J, with 4 bases between. Germline V lookup: CDR1 DFQATT, CDR2 SNEGSKA (reference sequence). This CDR3 spans 11 amino acids. CDR3 coding DNA: TGCAGTGCTAGAGACAATTACGAGCAGTACTTC. It is translated as CSARDNYEQYF.

Many counts were recorded for this clonotype. The chain recombines TRBV12-3 or TRBV12-4 with TRBJ1-3; the D gene is possibly TRBD1 (6 bases). The CDR3 contains 14 residues. Trimming pared 5 bases from V and 6 bases from J, leaving 14 bases between. The CDR3 is CASSNTGPVNTIYF. CDR3 nucleotide sequence: TGTGCCAGCAGTAACACAGGGCCGGTAAACACCATATATTTT.

This clonotype was seen at least ten times. The V gene is TRBV19, the J gene TRBJ1-5; possibly TRBD1 for D (5 bases). Germline V lookup: CDR1 LNHDA, CDR2 SQIVND (reference sequence). The ends were cut back, 9 bases at V and 2 bases at J, with 20 bases in the middle. The CDR3 totals 16 residues. Here the CDR3 reads CASRLGASGGNQPQHF. In DNA, the CDR3 is TGTGCCAGCAGGCTTGGGGCTTCGGGAGGCAATCAGCCCCAGCATTTT.

The rearrangement links TRBV9 to TRBJ2-1, with 8 bases matching TRBD2. Germline V CDR1 and CDR2: SGDLS, YYNGEE. The CDR3 has 16 residues. Germline trimming cut 0 bases from V and 3 bases from J; bases unmatched to any gene: 5. The DNA for the CDR3 is TGTGCCAGCAGCGTAGAGGGTAGCGGGATCTACAATGAGCAGTTCTTC. Amino acid sequence: CASSVEGSGIYNEQFF.

This sequence joins TRBV7-6 and TRBJ2-2; D is unclear. V lost 2 bases to trimming and J lost 6 bases, with 16 bases between them. The germline V gene encodes CDR1 SGHVS and CDR2 FNYEAQ. The CDR3 contains 16 residues. The CDR3 spells CASSLSSRGVPGELFF. The DNA for the CDR3 is TGTGCCAGCAGCTTATCCAGCAGAGGAGTGCCCGGGGAGCTGTTTTTT.

This clonotype was found many times. V gene TRBV29-1 combines with J gene TRBJ2-1, with D possibly matching TRBD1 (8 bases). The CDR3 has 17 amino acids. Deletions cut 5 bases from V and 3 bases from J, with 23 bases between. In germline, CDR1 is SQVTM, CDR2 ANQGSEA. Here the CDR3 reads CSVKGGDRPTYYNEQFF. CDR3 coding DNA: TGCAGCGTTAAAGGGGGGGACAGGCCGACCTACTACAATGAGCAGTTCTTC.

This chain connects TRBV27 to TRBJ2-7; unclear D gene. This CDR3 spans 15 amino acids. V was cut by 5 bases and J by 0 bases, with 14 bases left in between. Germline V gives CDR1 MNHEY, CDR2 SMNVEV (reference sequence). The CDR3 sequence is CASSPRLRSSYEQYF. CDR3 DNA sequence: TGTGCCAGCAGTCCGCGACTTAGGAGCTCCTACGAGCAGTACTTC.

This clonotype was seen more than once but under ten times. The V gene is TRBV27, the J gene TRBJ2-1; D call uncertain. The V end was cut by 3 bases, the J end by 5 bases, with 5 bases between. The CDR3 is 12 amino acids. The germline CDR1 and CDR2 sequences are MNHEY and SMNVEV (reference sequence). For the CDR3, the DNA is TGTGCCAGCAGTTTGAGCAACAATGAGCAGTTCTTC. Translated: CASSLSNNEQFF.

This chain uses TRBV12-3 or TRBV12-4 with TRBJ2-2, with 8 nucleotides matching TRBD2. The CDR3 extends over 16 amino acids. Unmatched junction bases numbered 7, after V lost 1 base and J lost 6 bases. CDR3 sequence (DNA): TGTGCCAGCAGTTTAGGAATAGCGGGGATGTCCGGGGAGCTGTTTTTT. Translation gives CASSLGIAGMSGELFF.

In this sample, this clonotype turned up many times. This rearrangement joins TRBV12-3 or TRBV12-4 to TRBJ1-5, with 7 nucleotides matching TRBD1. This CDR3 comprises 16 residues. The trim removed 6 bases at V and 5 bases at J, leaving 13 bases unmatched. CDR3 nucleotide sequence: TGTGCCAGCAGCCTCATTGGACAGGCTGTCGATCAGCCCCAGCATTTT. Its protein product is CASSLIGQAVDQPQHF.

This clonotype occurred many times. The rearrangement uses TRBV12-3 or TRBV12-4 and TRBJ1-3, with D possibly being TRBD1 (5 bases). This CDR3 comprises 15 residues. V lost 3 bases and J lost 0, with 9 bases in between. In DNA form, the CDR3 reads TGTGCCAGCAGTTTTTTGAGGGGCTCTGGAAACACCATATATTTT. Its protein is CASSFLRGSGNTIYF.

The chain joins TRBV2 to TRBJ2-1; D possibly corresponds to TRBD1 (6 bases). There are 17 residues in the CDR3. The germline CDR1 and CDR2 sequences are SNHLY and FYNNEI. V lost 4 bases and J lost 3, with 19 bases in between. CDR3 loop: CASSGGPLAEVYNEQFF. The CDR3 coding sequence is TGTGCCAGCAGTGGGGGGCCCTTGGCGGAGGTCTACAATGAGCAGTTCTTC.

There are many counts of this clonotype. CDR3 loop: CASSLARMAEAFF. CDR3 coding DNA: TGTGCCAGCAGCTTGGCGAGGATGGCTGAAGCTTTCTTT. The chain is built from TRBV5-8 and TRBJ1-1; D gene uncertain. CDR3 size: 13 residues. Germline V gives CDR1 SGHTS, CDR2 YDEGEE. V lost 0 bases and J 6 bases, leaving 9 bases between the germline ends. Drawing the rest from reference TRBV5-8 and TRBJ1-1, the complete variable domain is EAGVTQSPTHLIKTRGQQATLRCSPISGHTSVYWYQQALGLGLQFLLWYDEGEERNRGNFPPRFSGRQFPNYSSELNVNALELEDSALYLCASSLARMAEAFFGQGTRLTVV.

Many counts were recorded for this clonotype. This chain joins TRBV29-1 and TRBJ2-1; D unresolved. Trimming took off 2 bases at V and 9 bases at J, with 11 bases between the two ends. The CDR3 runs 12 residues. Per the germline V gene, CDR1 is SQVTM and CDR2 is ANQGSEA. The CDR3 protein is CSVESWGAEQFF. CDR3 nucleotide sequence: TGCAGCGTTGAAAGTTGGGGTGCTGAGCAGTTCTTC.

With respect to this clonotype: Relative to the germline gene, one junction end is altered; a read error may explain this. The V gene is TRBV12-5, the J gene TRBJ2-3, with D possibly TRBD2 on 6 matching bases. The germline V gene encodes CDR1 LGHNT and CDR2 FRNRAP. The CDR3 extends over 15 amino acids. The CDR3, as DNA: TGTGCTAGTACACCAGGCGGCACTAGCACAGATTCGCAGTATTTT. This translates into CASTPGGTSTDSQYF.

This clonotype was seen many times. The chain recombines TRBV6-5 with TRBJ2-2; perhaps TRBD1 as D (5 bases). Trimming shortened V by 8 bases and J by 0 bases, and 13 bases separated the two germline ends. This CDR3 has 15 amino acids. Germline lookup yields CDR1 MNHEY and CDR2 SVGAGI. In nucleotides, the CDR3 is TGTGCCAGCTCACAGGCAGGGTCGAACACCGGGGAGCTGTTTTTT. It codes for CASSQAGSNTGELFF.

The gene calls are TRBV20-1 and TRBJ1-3, with unresolved D. Germline CDR1 and CDR2: DFQATT and SNEGSKA (reference sequence). The CDR3 has 14 amino acids. V shed 6 bases and J shed 2 bases, with 14 bases lying between them. CDR3 in DNA: TGCAGTGCCAGCGAGGGTTTGGCTGGAAACACCATATATTTT. This sequence encodes CSASEGLAGNTIYF.

V is TRBV2 and J is TRBJ2-3; D is possibly TRBD2 (6 bases). The CDR3 is 15 amino acids. The germline V gene encodes CDR1 SNHLY and CDR2 FYNNEI. V was shortened by 8 bases and J by 5 bases, with 20 bases between the two germline ends. CDR3 bases: TGTGCCAGCCTGGGGTCTAGCGCTGCTGGAGATACGCAGTATTTT. As protein: CASLGSSAAGDTQYF.

This clonotype showed up many times. The chain uses TRBV11-2 and TRBJ2-3; 9 bases agree with TRBD1. V lost 2 bases to trimming and J lost 1 base; unmatched junction nucleotides: 1. Germline values: CDR1 SGHAT, CDR2 FQNNGV. The CDR3 sequence is 15 residues long. The CDR3 sequence is CASSLRDRGTDTQYF. The CDR3 DNA sequence: TGTGCCAGCAGCTTAAGGGACAGGGGCACAGATACGCAGTATTTT.